This T cell receptor beta chain originates from a study of blood T cell repertoires in COVID-19. Study-level background: There were acute and convalescent COVID-19 samples, and they came from the United States, Italy and Spain.

CDR1 is SGHRS, CDR2 YFSETQ, per germline. The CDR3 length is 17 residues. Trimming removed 4 bases from V and 8 bases from J; junction bases left unmatched: 13. Produced via immunoSEQ multiplex PCR; TCRdb's table is partial and in-frame only. The repertoire holds hundreds of thousands of clones, with more than 75% as singletons. This clone was detected once. Sequencing was performed on PBMCs or T cells enriched from blood (not recorded which). The sequence was obtained from a woman aged 40 to 49 with acute COVID-19. The V gene is TRBV5-1, the J gene TRBJ2-1, with 12 bases matching TRBD2. CDR3 bases: TGCGCCAGCAGCACCACCCTAGCGGGAGGGCCTGAATATGAGCAGTTCTTC. As protein: CASSTTLAGGPEYEQFF.